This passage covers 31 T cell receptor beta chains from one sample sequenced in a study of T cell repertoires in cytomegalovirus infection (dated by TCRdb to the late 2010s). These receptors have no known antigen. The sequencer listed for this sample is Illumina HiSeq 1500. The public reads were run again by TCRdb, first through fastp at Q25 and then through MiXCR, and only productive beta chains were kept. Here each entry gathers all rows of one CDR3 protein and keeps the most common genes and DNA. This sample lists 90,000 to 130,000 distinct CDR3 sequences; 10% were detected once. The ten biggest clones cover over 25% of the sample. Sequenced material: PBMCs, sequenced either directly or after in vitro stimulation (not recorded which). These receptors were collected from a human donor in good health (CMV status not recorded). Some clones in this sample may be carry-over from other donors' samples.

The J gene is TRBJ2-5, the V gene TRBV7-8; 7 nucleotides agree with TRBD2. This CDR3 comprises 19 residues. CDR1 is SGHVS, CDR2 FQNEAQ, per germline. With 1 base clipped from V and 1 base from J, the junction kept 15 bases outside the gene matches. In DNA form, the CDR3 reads TGTGCCAGCAGCTTAGTTGCCTGGGCGGGAGACCTCCTCCAAGAGACCCAGTACTTC. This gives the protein CASSLVAWAGDLLQETQYF.

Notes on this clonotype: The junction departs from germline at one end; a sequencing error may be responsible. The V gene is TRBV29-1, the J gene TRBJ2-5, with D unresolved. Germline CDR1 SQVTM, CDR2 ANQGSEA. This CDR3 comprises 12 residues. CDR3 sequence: CSVEPKPEIQYF. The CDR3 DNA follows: TGCAGCGTTGAACCAAAGCCTGAGATCCAGTACTTC.

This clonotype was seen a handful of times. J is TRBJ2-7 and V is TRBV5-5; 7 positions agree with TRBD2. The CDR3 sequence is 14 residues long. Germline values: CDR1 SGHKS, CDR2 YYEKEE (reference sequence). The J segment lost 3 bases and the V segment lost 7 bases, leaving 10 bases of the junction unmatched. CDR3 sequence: CASRTVSSGYEQYF. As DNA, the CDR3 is TGTGCCAGCCGGACCGTATCTAGCGGCTACGAGCAGTACTTC.

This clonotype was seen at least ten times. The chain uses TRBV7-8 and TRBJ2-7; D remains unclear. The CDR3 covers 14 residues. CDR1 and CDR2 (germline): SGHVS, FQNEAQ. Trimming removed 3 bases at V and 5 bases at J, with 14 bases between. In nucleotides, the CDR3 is TGTGCCAGCAGCTTCCAGCCTACGACGGACGAGCAGTACTTC. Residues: CASSFQPTTDEQYF.

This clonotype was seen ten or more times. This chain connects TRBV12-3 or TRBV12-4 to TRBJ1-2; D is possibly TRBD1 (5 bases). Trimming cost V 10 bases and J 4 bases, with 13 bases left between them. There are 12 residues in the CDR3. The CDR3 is CAITRGSYGYTF. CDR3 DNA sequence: TGTGCCATCACGAGGGGTTCCTATGGCTACACCTTC.

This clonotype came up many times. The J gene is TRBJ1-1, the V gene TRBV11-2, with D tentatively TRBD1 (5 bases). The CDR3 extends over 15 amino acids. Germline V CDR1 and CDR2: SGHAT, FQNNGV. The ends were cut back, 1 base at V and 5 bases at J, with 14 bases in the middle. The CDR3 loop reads CASSLAQWDRTEAFF. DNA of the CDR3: TGTGCCAGCAGCTTAGCTCAGTGGGACCGGACTGAAGCTTTCTTT.

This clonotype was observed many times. CDR3 nucleotides: TGTGCCAGCAGCTTAGGACCTTTAATGAACACTGAAGCTTTCTTT. Translated, it gives CASSLGPLMNTEAFF. V and J are TRBV7-6 and TRBJ1-1; D not resolved. V was shortened by 1 base and J by 0 bases, with 9 bases between the two germline ends. CDR1 and CDR2 (germline): SGHVS, FNYEAQ. The CDR3 contains 15 residues.

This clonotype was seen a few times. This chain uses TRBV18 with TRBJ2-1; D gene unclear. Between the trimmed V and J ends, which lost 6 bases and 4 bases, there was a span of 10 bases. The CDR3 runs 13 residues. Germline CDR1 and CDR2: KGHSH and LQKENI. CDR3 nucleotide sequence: TGTGCCAGCTCCGGACCTTCGTACAATGAGCAGTTCTTC. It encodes CASSGPSYNEQFF.

This chain's CDR3 is CASSYSQAYNEQFF. The DNA of the CDR3 is TGTGCCAGCAGTTACTCACAGGCCTACAATGAGCAGTTCTTC. The chain uses TRBV6-2 or TRBV6-3 and TRBJ2-1; D may be TRBD1 (5 bases). This CDR3 has 14 residues. The V end lost 0 bases, the J end lost 2 bases, and 5 bases lay between the germline ends. The germline V gene has CDR1 MNHEY and CDR2 SVGEGT.

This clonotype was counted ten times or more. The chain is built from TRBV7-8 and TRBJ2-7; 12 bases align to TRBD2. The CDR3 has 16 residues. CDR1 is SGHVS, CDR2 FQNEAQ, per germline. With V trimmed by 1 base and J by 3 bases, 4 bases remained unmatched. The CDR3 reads CASSLGLLAGGYEQYV. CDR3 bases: TGTGCCAGCAGCTTAGGTCTACTAGCGGGAGGCTACGAGCAGTACGTC.

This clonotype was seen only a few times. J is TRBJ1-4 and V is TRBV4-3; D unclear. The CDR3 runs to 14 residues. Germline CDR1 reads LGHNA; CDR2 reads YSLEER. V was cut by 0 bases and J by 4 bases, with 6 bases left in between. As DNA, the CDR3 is TGCGCCAGCAGCCAAGATTTGTATAATGAAAAACTGTTTTTT. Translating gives CASSQDLYNEKLFF.

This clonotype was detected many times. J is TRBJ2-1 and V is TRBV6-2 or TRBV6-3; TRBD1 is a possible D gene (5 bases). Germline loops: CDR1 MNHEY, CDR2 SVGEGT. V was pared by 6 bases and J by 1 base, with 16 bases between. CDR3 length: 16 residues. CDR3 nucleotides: TGTGCCAGCAGAACGTTTTCAGGGCCTTCCTACAATGAGCAGTTCTTC. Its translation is CASRTFSGPSYNEQFF.

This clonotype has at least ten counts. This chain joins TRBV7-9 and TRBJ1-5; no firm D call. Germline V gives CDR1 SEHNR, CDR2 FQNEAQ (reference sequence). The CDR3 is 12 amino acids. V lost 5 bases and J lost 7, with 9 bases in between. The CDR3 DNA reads TGTGCCAGCAGCCATGACGGCCAGCCCCAGCATTTT. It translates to CASSHDGQPQHF. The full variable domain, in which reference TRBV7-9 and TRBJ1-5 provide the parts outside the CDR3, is DTGVSQNPRHKITKRGQNVTFRCDPISEHNRLYWYRQTLGQGPEFLTYFQNEAQLEKSRLLSDRFSAERPKGSFSTLEIQRTEQGDSAMYLCASSHDGQPQHFGDGTRLSIL.

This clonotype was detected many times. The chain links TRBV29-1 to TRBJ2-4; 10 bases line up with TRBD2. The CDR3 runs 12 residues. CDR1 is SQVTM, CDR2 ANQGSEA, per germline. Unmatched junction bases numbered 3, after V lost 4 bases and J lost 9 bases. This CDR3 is CSVGTSGLIQYF. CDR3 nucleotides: TGCAGCGTTGGGACTAGCGGCCTCATTCAGTACTTC.

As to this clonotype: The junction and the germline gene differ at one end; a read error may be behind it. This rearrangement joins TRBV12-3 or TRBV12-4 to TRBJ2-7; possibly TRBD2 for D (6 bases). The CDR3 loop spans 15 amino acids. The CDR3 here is CASCLGQGTDYEQYF. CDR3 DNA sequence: TGTGCCAGCTGTTTGGGTCAAGGGACTGACTACGAGCAGTACTTC.

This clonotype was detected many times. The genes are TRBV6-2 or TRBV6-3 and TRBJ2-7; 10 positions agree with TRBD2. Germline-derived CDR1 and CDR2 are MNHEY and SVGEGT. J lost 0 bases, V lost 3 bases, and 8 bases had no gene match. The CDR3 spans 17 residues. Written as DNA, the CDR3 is TGTGCCAGCAGTTATCGAAGCGGGAGGGATACCTCCTACGAGCAGTACGTC. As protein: CASSYRSGRDTSYEQYV.

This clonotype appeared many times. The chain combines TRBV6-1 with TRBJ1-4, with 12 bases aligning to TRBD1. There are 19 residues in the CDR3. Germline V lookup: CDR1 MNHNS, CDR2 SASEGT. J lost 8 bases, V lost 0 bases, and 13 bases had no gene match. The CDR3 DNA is TGTGCCAGCAGTGAAGCGAGACCGGGACAGGGGGCGCGTATAGAAAAACTGTTTTTT. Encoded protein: CASSEARPGQGARIEKLFF.

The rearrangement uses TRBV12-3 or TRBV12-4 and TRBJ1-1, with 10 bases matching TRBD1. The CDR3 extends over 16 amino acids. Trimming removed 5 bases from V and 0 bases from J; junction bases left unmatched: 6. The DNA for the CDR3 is TGTGCCAGCAGTCGAGGGGACAGGGGAATGAACACTGAAGCTTTCTTT. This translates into CASSRGDRGMNTEAFF.

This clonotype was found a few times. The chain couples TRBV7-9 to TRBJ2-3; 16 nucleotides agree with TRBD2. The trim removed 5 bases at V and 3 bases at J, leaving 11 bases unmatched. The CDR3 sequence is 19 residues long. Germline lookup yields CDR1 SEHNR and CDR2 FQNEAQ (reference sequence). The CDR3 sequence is CASSTTTGTSGRGTDTQYF. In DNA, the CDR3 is TGTGCCAGCAGCACCACGACCGGGACTAGCGGGAGGGGGACAGATACGCAGTATTTT.

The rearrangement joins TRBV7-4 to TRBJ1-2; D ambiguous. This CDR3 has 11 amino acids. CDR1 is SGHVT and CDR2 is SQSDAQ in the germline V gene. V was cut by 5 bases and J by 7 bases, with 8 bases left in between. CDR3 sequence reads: CASSLSVGYTF. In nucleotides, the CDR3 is TGTGCCAGCAGCCTTTCGGTTGGCTACACCTTC. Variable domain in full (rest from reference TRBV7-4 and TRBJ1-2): GAGVSQSPRYKVAKRGRDVALRCDSISGHVTLYWYRQTLGQGSEVLTYSQSDAQRDKSGRPSGRFSAERPERSVSTLKIQRTEQGDSAVYLCASSLSVGYTFGSGTRLTVV.

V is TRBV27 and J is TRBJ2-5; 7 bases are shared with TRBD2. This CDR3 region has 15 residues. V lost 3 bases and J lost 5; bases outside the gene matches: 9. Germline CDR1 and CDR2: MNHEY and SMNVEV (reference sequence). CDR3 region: CASSFLTGGAETQYF. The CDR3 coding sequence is TGTGCCAGCAGTTTTTTAACGGGAGGAGCCGAGACCCAGTACTTC.

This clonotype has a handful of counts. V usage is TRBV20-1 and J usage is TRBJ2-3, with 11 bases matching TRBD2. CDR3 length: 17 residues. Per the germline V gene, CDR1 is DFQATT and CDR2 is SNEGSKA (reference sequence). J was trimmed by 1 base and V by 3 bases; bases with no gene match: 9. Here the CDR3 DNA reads TGCAGTGCTAGTAGGTTAGCGGGAGGGATTGGCACAGATACGCAGTATTTT. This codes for CSASRLAGGIGTDTQYF.

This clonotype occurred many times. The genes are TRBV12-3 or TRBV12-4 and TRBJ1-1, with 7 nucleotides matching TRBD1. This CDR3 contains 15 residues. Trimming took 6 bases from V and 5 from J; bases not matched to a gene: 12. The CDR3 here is CASRPSGTVPTEAFF. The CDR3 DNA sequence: TGTGCCAGCAGGCCAAGCGGGACAGTTCCGACTGAAGCTTTCTTT.

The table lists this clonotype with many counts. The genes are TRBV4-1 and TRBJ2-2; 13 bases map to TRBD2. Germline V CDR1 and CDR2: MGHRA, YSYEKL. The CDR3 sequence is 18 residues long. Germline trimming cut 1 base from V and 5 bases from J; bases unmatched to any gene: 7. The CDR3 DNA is TGCGCCAGCAGCCAAGCTGGACTAGCGGGAGCATGGACCGGGGAGCTGTTTTTT. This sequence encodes CASSQAGLAGAWTGELFF.

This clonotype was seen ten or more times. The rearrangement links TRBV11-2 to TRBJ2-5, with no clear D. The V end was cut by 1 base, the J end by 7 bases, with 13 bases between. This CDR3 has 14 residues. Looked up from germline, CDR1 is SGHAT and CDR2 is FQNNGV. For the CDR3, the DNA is TGTGCCAGCAGCTTAGTTTCGGGTCCAGCGACCCAGTACTTC. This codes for CASSLVSGPATQYF.

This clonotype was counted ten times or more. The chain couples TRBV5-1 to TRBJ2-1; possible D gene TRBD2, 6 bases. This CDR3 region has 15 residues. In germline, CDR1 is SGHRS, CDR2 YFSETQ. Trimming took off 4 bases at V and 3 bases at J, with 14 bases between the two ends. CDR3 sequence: CASSPQPGDYNEQFF. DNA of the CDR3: TGCGCCAGCAGCCCCCAACCGGGAGACTACAATGAGCAGTTCTTC.

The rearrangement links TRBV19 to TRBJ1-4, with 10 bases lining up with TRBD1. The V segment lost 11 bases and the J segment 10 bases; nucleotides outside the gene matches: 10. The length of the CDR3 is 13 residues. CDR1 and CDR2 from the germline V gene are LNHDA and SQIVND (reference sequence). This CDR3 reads CASTGTGVAKLFF. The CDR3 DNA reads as TGTGCCTCTACCGGGACAGGGGTAGCAAAACTGTTTTTT.

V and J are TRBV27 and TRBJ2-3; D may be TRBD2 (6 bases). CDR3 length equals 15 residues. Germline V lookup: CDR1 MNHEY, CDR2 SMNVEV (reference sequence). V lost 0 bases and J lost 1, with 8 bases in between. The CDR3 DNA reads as TGTGCCAGCAGTTTATCAGTAGCGGGCACAGATACGCAGTATTTT. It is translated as CASSLSVAGTDTQYF.

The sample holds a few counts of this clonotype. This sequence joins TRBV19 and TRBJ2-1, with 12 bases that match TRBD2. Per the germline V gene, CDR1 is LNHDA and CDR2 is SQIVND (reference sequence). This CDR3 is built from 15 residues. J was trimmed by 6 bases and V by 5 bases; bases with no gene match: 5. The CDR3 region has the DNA TGTGCCAGTAGTCGGACTAGCGGGATAGCCAATGAGCAGTTCTTC. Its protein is CASSRTSGIANEQFF.

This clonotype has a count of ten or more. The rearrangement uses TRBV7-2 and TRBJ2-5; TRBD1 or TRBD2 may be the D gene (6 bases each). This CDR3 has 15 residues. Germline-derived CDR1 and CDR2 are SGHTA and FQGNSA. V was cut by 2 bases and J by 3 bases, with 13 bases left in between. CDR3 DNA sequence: TGTGCCAGCAGCTTATCGCCAGGGGAGGAAGAGACCCAGTACTTC. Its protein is CASSLSPGEEETQYF.

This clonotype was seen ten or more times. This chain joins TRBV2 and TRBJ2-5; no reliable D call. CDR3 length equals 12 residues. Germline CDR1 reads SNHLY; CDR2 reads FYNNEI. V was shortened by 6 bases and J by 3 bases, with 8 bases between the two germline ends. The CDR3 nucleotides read TGTGCCAGCAGCAGACGTGAAGAGACCCAGTACTTC. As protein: CASSRREETQYF.